The 10 T cell receptor beta chains given below trace back to one sample, sequenced in a study of T cells in Graves' hyperthyroidism and ophthalmopathy. Researchers took RNA transcripts and amplified the TCR beta CDR3 regions from them. First-round RT-PCR targeting the TCR CDR3 was performed with the HTBI primer set. TCRdb redid the calling of the multiplex PCR reads with MiXCR, one entry per CDR3 protein. This table has some 510,000 distinct CDR3 sequences, just over 45% appearing once. Input material: peripheral blood or thyroid tissue (not recorded which). These receptors all come from a woman aged 18 to 35 with Graves' hyperthyroidism.

The rearrangement uses TRBV6-1 and TRBJ1-1; 8 nucleotides agree with TRBD1. Germline V gene sequence: CDR1 MNHNS, CDR2 SASEGT. V dropped 4 bases and J dropped 5; count of bases not matched to a gene: 3. This CDR3 spans 13 amino acids. The DNA for the CDR3 is TGTGCCAGCAGTGTCGGACAGGGTACTGAAGCTTTCTTT. Its translation: CASSVGQGTEAFF.

V gene TRBV7-2 combines with J gene TRBJ1-2; 7 positions match TRBD1. Germline V gene lookup returns CDR1 SGHTA and CDR2 FQGNSA. J lost 6 bases, V lost 2 bases, and 9 bases had no gene match. The CDR3 has 15 amino acids. Here the CDR3 reads CASSLPWDRGHGYTF. CDR3 sequence (DNA): TGTGCCAGCAGCTTACCCTGGGACAGAGGTCATGGCTACACCTTC.

Only one count was recorded for this clonotype. Germline and junction disagree at one end, which may indicate a read error. This rearrangement joins TRBV25-1 to TRBJ1-2; 8 bases match TRBD1. The CDR3 is made up of 16 amino acids. Germline-derived CDR1 and CDR2 are MGHDK and SYGVNS. CDR3 loop: CASSVPSGTGNYGYTF. The CDR3 DNA reads TGCGCCAGCAGCGTACCCTCCGGGACAGGAAACTATGGCTACACCTTC.

This clonotype was observed at least ten times. The V and J genes are TRBV7-8 and TRBJ1-5; 7 bases agree with TRBD1. The CDR3 extends over 14 amino acids. J lost 4 bases, V lost 3 bases, and 3 bases had no gene match. Germline assignment: CDR1 SGHVS and CDR2 FQNEAQ. Written as DNA, the CDR3 is TGTGCCAGCAGCTTGGACAGGCGGAATCAGCCCCAGCATTTT. It yields the protein CASSLDRRNQPQHF.

To note about this clonotype: One end of the junction is discordant with germline, which a read error may explain. The CDR3 sequence: CAASRPLAGEGTQYF. As DNA, the CDR3 is TGTGCCGCCAGCAGACCACTAGCGGGAGAAGGGACCCAGTACTTC. V usage is TRBV15 and J usage is TRBJ2-5; 11 nucleotides agree with TRBD2. This CDR3 spans 15 amino acids. CDR1 is LNHNV and CDR2 is YYDKDF in the germline V gene (reference sequence).

Only a few counts were recorded for this clonotype. V and J are TRBV14 and TRBJ1-2, with D unresolved. The V gene's germline CDR1 is SGHDN and CDR2 FVKESK. The V and J ends lost 0 bases and 4 bases respectively, with 15 bases between them. The CDR3 covers 16 residues. Written as DNA, the CDR3 is TGTGCCAGCAGCCAAGATGAAGGGCTTGTTGGCTATGGCTACACCTTC. Translation gives CASSQDEGLVGYGYTF.

This sequence joins TRBV29-1 and TRBJ1-1, with 8 bases aligning to TRBD1. The trim removed 4 bases at V and 3 bases at J, leaving 10 bases unmatched. This CDR3 contains 15 residues. Germline-derived CDR1 and CDR2 are SQVTM and ANQGSEA. CDR3 in DNA: TGCAGCGTTGCAGGGGGCGCCCCTAGGGACACTGAAGCTTTCTTT. This gives the protein CSVAGGAPRDTEAFF.

This clonotype appeared many times. This chain uses TRBV2 with TRBJ1-1; tentatively, D is TRBD1 (5 bases). Deletions cut 2 bases from V and 3 bases from J, with 10 bases between. The CDR3 extends over 14 amino acids. Germline V gene lookup returns CDR1 SNHLY and CDR2 FYNNEI. CDR3: CASSERLGDTEAFF. The CDR3, as DNA: TGTGCCAGCAGTGAAAGGCTGGGGGACACTGAAGCTTTCTTT.

The chain recombines TRBV24-1 with TRBJ1-5; D not resolved. Between the trimmed V and J ends, which lost 4 bases and 6 bases, there was a span of 12 bases. There are 14 residues in the CDR3. In germline, CDR1 is KGHDR, CDR2 SFDVKD. CDR3 residues: CATSDLDGFQPQHF. DNA for the CDR3: TGTGCCACCAGTGACCTGGATGGGTTTCAGCCCCAGCATTTT.

V usage is TRBV25-1 and J usage is TRBJ1-2; a weak D match, TRBD1 (6 bases). In germline, CDR1 is MGHDK, CDR2 SYGVNS. This CDR3 has 14 amino acids. Trimming took off 5 bases at V and 4 bases at J, with 14 bases between the two ends. Here the CDR3 DNA reads TGTGCCAGCAGTACAGAAGGACAGAGCTATGGCTACACCTTC. Translation: CASSTEGQSYGYTF.